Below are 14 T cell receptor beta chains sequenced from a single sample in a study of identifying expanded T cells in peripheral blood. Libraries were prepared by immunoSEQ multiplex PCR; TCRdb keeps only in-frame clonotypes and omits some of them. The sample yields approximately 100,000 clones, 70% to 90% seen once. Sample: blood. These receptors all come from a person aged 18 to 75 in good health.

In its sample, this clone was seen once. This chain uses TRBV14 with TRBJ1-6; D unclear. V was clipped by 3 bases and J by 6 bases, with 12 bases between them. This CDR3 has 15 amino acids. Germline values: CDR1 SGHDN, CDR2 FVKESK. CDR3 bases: TGTGCCAGCAGCCAGCGGGTCCCGAGTAATTCACCCCTCCACTTT. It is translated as CASSQRVPSNSPLHF.

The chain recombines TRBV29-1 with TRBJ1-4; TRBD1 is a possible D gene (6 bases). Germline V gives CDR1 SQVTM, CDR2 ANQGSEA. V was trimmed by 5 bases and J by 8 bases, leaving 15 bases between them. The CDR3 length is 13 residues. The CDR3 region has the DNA TGCAGCGTTACAGAGGGGGTTTGGGAAAAACTGTTTTTT. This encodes CSVTEGVWEKLFF.

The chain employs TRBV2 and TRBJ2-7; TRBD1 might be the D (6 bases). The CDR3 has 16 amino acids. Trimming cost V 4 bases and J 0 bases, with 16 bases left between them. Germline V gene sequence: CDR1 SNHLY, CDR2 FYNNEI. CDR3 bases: TGTGCCAGCAGTGTCATTGGGGGCGAATCCTCCTACGAGCAGTACTTC. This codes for CASSVIGGESSYEQYF.

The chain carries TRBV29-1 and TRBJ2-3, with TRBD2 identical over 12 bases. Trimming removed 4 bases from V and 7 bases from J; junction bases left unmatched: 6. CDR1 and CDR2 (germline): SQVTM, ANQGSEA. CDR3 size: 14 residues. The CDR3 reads CSVGTSGAWNTQYF. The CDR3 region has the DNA TGCAGCGTTGGGACTAGCGGGGCCTGGAATACGCAGTATTTT.

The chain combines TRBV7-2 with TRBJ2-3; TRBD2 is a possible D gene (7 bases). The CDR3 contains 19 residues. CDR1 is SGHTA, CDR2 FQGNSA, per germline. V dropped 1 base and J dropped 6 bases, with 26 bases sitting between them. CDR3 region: CASSLVREGGGGSLDTQYF. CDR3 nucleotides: TGTGCCAGCAGCTTAGTCAGAGAGGGGGGCGGGGGATCATTGGATACGCAGTATTTT. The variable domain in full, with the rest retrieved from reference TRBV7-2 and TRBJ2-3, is GAGVSQSPSNKVTEKGKDVELRCDPISGHTALYWYRQSLGQGLEFLIYFQGNSAPDKSGLPSDRFSAERTGGSVSTLTIQRTQQEDSAVYLCASSLVREGGGGSLDTQYFGPGTRLTVL.

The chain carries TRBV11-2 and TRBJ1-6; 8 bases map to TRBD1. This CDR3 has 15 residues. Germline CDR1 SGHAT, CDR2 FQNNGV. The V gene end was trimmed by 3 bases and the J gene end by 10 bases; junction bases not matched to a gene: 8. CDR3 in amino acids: CASSFAGQGLSPLHF. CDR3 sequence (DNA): TGTGCCAGCAGCTTCGCAGGACAGGGACTATCACCCCTCCACTTT.

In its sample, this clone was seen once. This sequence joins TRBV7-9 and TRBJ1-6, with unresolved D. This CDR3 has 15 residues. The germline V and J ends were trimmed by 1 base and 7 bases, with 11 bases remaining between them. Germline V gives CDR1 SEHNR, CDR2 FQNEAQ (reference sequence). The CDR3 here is CASSLVAGPNSPLHF. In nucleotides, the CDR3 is TGTGCCAGCAGCTTAGTAGCAGGACCAAATTCACCCCTCCACTTT.

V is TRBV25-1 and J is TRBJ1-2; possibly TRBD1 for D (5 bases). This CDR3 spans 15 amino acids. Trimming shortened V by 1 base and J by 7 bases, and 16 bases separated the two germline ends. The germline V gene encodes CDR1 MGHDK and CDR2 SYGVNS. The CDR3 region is CASSEWGVRGPGYTF. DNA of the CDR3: TGTGCCAGCAGTGAATGGGGTGTAAGGGGACCTGGCTACACCTTC.

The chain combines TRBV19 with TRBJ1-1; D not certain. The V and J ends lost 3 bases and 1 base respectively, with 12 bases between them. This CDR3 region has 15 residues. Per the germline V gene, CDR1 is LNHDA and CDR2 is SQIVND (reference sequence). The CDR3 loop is CASSIGHTRNTEAFF. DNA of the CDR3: TGTGCCAGTAGTATTGGGCATACAAGGAACACTGAAGCTTTCTTT.

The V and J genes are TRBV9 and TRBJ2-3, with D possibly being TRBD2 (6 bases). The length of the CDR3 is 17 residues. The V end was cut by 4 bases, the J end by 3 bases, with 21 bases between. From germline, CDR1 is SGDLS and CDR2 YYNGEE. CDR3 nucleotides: TGTGCCAGCAGCTTCCGGTTTGGGGGGTACGCTACAGATACGCAGTATTTT. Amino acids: CASSFRFGGYATDTQYF.

CDR3 sequence (DNA): TGTGCCAGCAGCTCCCCGACTGATGGGGAGACCCAGTACTTC. Its translation: CASSSPTDGETQYF. The chain has TRBV5-6 and TRBJ2-5; D ambiguous. Germline V gene data show CDR1 as SGHDT and CDR2 as YYEEEE. The length of the CDR3 is 14 residues. The V and J ends lost 3 bases and 5 bases respectively, with 14 bases between them.

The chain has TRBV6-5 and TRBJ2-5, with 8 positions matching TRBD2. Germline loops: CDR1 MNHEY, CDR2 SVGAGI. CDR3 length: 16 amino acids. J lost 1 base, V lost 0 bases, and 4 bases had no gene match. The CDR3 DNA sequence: TGTGCCAGCAGTTACTCTTACGCGGGGGGCCAAGAGACCCAGTACTTC. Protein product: CASSYSYAGGQETQYF.

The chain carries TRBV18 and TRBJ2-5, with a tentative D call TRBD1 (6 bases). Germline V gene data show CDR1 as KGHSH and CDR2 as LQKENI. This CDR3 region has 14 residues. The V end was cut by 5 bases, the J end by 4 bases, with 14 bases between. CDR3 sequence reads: CASSTGWEGETQYF. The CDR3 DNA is TGTGCCAGCTCAACAGGGTGGGAAGGAGAGACCCAGTACTTC. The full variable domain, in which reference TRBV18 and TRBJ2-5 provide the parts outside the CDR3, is NAGVMQNPRHLVRRRGQEARLRCSPMKGHSHVYWYRQLPEEGLKFMVYLQKENIIDESGMPKERFSAEFPKEGPSILRIQQVVRGDSAAYFCASSTGWEGETQYFGPGTRLLVL.

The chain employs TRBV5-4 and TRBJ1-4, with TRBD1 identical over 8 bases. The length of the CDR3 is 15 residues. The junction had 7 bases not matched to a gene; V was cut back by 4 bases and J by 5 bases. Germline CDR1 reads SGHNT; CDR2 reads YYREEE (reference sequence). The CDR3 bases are TGTGCCAGCAGCCTTCCGGGACAGGACAATGAAAAACTGTTTTTT. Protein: CASSLPGQDNEKLFF.